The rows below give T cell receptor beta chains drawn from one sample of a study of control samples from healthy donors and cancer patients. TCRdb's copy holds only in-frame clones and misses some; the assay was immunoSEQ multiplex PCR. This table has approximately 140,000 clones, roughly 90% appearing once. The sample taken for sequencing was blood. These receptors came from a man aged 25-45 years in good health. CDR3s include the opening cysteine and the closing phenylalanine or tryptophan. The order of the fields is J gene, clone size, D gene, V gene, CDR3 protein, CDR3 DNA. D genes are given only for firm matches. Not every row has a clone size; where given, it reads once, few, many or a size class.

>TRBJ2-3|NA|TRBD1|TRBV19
CASRDRGRSTDTQYF
TGTGCCAGTAGGGACAGGGGGCGCAGCACAGATACGCAGTATTTT
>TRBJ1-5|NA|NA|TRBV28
CASNYLQTESNQPQHF
TGTGCCAGCAACTATCTTCAGACAGAGAGCAATCAGCCCCAGCATTTT
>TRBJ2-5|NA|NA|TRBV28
CASSEQETQYF
TGTGCCAGCAGTGAACAAGAGACCCAGTACTTC
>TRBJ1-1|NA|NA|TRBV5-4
CASSLEGLNTEAFF
TGTGCCAGCAGCTTGGAAGGGTTGAACACTGAAGCTTTCTTT
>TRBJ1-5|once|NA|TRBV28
CASSLRSVYSNQPQHF
TGTGCCAGCAGCCTCCGATCGGTTTATAGCAATCAGCCCCAGCATTTT
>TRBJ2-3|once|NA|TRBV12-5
CASGPSTDTQYF
TGTGCTAGTGGCCCTTCCACAGATACGCAGTATTTT
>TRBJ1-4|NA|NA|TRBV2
CASSEGFRGDEKLFF
TGTGCCAGCAGTGAAGGATTCAGGGGAGATGAAAAACTGTTTTTT
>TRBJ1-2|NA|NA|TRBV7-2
CASSSSGFSNYGYTF
TGTGCCAGCAGCTCCTCCGGATTTTCTAACTATGGCTACACCTTC
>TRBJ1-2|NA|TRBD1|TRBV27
CASSPRTGRLGYTF
TGTGCCAGCAGTCCCCGGACAGGCCGTCTTGGCTACACCTTC
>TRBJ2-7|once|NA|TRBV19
CASSLGGPYEQYF
TGTGCCAGTAGTCTAGGGGGACCCTACGAGCAGTACTTC
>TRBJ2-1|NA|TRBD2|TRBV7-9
CASSLTSGRYNEQFF
TGTGCCAGCAGCTTAACTAGCGGGAGGTACAATGAGCAGTTCTTC
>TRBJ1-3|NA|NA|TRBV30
CAWSGLTGLLVNTIYF
TGTGCCTGGAGTGGATTAACCGGGTTGCTTGTAAACACCATATATTTT
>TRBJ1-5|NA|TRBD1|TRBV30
CAWSAPRTGSQPQHF
TGTGCCTGGAGTGCCCCCCGGACAGGGAGTCAGCCCCAGCATTTT
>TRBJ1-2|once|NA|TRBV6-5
CASSYSKLVGNYGYTF
TGTGCCAGCAGTTACTCGAAACTGGTTGGTAACTATGGCTACACCTTC
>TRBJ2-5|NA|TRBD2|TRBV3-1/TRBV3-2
CASSQIRLAETQYF
TGTGCCAGCAGCCAAATCCGACTAGCGGAGACCCAGTACTTC
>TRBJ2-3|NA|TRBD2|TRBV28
CASSPLAGFTDTQYF
TGTGCCAGCAGTCCGCTAGCGGGATTCACAGATACGCAGTATTTT
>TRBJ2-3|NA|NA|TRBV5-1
CASSLGPSSTDTQYF
TGCGCCAGCAGCTTGGGTCCTAGTAGCACAGATACGCAGTATTTT
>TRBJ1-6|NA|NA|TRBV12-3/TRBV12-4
CASSFGPSYPLHF
TGTGCCAGCAGTTTTGGACCCTCTTACCCCCTCCACTTT
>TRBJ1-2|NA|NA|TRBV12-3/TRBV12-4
CASLPGYGYTF
TGTGCCAGCCTACCGGGGTATGGCTACACCTTC
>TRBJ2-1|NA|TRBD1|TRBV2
CASRVQGPKYNEQFF
TGTGCCAGCAGGGTACAGGGGCCCAAATACAATGAGCAGTTCTTC
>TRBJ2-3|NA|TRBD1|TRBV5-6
CASSSGTGLFGTDTQYF
TGTGCCAGCAGCTCCGGGACAGGGTTATTTGGTACAGATACGCAGTATTTT
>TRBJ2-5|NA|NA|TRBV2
CASSESPPPGPQETQYF
TGTGCCAGCAGTGAATCCCCCCCGCCAGGACCGCAAGAGACCCAGTACTTC
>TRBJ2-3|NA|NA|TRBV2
CASSADLGGDTQYF
TGTGCCAGCAGTGCCGACCTGGGGGGAGATACGCAGTATTTT
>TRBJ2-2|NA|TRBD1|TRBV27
CASSLDPAGQGAAGTGELFF
TGTGCCAGCAGTTTGGACCCTGCGGGACAGGGGGCGGCGGGCACCGGGGAGCTGTTTTTT
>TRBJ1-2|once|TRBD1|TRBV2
CASTEPRQGAIWDYGYTF
TGTGCCAGCACTGAACCCCGACAGGGGGCAATTTGGGACTATGGCTACACCTTC
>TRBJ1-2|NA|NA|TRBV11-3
CASSSEPGIYGYTF
TGTGCCAGCAGCTCCGAACCGGGCATTTATGGCTACACCTTC
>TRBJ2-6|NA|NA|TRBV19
CASSISISGANVLTF
TGTGCCAGTAGTATCAGCATCTCTGGGGCCAACGTCCTGACTTTC
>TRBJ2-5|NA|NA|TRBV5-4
CASSSEKLAGETQYF
TGTGCCAGCAGCTCTGAGAAGCTAGCCGGGGAGACCCAGTACTTC
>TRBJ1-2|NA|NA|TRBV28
CASSFQGMEGYTF
TGTGCCAGCAGTTTTCAGGGTATGGAGGGCTACACCTTC
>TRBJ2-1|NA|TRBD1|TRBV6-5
CASSLGQGAWNEQFF
TGTGCCAGCAGCCTCGGCCAGGGGGCTTGGAATGAGCAGTTCTTC
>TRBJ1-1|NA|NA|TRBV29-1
CSVEGGVSTEAFF
TGCAGCGTTGAAGGTGGGGTAAGCACTGAAGCTTTCTTT
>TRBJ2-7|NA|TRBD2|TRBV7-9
CASSPPEGTRGYF
TGTGCCAGCAGCCCGCCGGAAGGGACTAGAGGTTACTTC
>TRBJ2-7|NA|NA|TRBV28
CASSFPPTYEQYF
TGTGCCAGCAGTTTCCCCCCCACCTACGAGCAGTACTTC
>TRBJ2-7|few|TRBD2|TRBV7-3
CASSLLATYEQYF
TGTGCCAGCAGCCTACTAGCGACCTACGAGCAGTACTTC
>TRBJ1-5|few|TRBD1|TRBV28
CASSGGTGYGPQHF
TGTGCCAGCAGTGGTGGGACAGGGTATGGGCCCCAGCATTTT
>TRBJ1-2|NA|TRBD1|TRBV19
CASSNRGQGSNYGYTF
TGTGCCAGTAGTAACCGCGGACAGGGCTCTAACTATGGCTACACCTTC
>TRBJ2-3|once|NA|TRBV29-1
CSVDRGHFSTDTQYF
TGCAGCGTTGATCGGGGTCACTTTAGCACAGATACGCAGTATTTT